The subject of this entry is one T cell receptor (beta chain). Germline V gene sequence: CDR1 MRHNA, CDR2 SNTAGT. This CDR3 comprises 14 residues. Sequencing was performed with immunoSEQ multiplex PCR; in TCRdb, only in-frame clones are kept and a portion is missing. The sample carries 55,000 to 85,000 clones, around nine tenths recorded once. The data originate from a study of T cell changes during pregnancy in multiple sclerosis. The genes are TRBV6-4 and TRBJ2-2; 9 bases agree with TRBD1. The J call is doubtful: the DNA matches TRBJ1-4 better. The material was peripheral blood, obtained in the third trimester of pregnancy. This clonotype was sampled from a female donor with multiple sclerosis, enrolled in a pregnancy study. The CDR3 sequence: CASSGRGQGGKLFF. The CDR3 coding sequence is TGTGCCAGCAGTGGAAGGGGACAGGGCGGAAAACTGTTTTTT.